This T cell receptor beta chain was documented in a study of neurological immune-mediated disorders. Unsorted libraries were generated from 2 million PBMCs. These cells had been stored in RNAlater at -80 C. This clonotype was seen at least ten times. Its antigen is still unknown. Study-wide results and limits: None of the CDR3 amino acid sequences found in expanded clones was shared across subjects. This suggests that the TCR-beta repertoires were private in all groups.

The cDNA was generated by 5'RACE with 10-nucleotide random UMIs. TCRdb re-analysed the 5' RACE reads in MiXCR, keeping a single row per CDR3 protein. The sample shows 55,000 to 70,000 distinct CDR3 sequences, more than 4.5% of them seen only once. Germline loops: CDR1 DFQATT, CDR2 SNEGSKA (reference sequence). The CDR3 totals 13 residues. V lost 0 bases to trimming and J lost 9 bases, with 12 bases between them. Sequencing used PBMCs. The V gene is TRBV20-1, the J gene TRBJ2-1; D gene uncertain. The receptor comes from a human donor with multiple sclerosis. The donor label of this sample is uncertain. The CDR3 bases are TGCAGTGCTAGAGAGTCCCTCGGCCCTGAGCAGTTCTTC. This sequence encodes CSARESLGPEQFF.